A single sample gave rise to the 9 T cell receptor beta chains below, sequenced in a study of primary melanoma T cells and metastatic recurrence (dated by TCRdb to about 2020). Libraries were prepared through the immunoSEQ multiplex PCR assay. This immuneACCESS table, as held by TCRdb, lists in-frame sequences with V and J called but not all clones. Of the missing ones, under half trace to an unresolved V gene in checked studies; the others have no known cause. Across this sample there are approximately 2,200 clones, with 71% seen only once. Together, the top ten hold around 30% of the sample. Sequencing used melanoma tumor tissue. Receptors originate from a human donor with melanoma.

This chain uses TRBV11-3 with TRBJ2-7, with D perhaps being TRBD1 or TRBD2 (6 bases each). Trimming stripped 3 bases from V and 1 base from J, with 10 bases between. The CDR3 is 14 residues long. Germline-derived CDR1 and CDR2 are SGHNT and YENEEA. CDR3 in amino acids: CASSFRGLSYEQYF. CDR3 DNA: TGTGCCAGCAGCTTTCGGGGGCTATCCTACGAGCAGTACTTC.

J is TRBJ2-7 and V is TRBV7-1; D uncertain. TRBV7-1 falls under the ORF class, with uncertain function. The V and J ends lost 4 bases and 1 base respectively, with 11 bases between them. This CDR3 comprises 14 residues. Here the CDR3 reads CASSLGAGSYEQYF. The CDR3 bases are TGTGCCAGCAGCTTGGGCGCCGGGTCCTACGAGCAGTACTTC.

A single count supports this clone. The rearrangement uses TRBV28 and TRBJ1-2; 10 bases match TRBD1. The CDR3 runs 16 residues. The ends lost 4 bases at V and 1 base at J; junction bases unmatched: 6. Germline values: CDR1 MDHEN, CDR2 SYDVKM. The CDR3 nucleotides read TGTGCCAGCAGTTCGGACAGGGGGGAGGGTAACTATGGCTACACCTTC. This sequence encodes CASSSDRGEGNYGYTF.

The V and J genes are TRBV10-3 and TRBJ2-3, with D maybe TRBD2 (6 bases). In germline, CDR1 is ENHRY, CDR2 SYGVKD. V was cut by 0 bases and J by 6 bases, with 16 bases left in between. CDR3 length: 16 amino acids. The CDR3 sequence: CAISESWDSQPDTQYF. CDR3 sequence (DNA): TGTGCCATCAGTGAGTCGTGGGACTCCCAGCCGGATACGCAGTATTTT.

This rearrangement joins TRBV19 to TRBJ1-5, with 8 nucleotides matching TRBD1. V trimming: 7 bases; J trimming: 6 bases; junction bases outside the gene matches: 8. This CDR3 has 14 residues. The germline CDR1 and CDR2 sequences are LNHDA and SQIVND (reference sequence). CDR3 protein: CASTPTGAVQPQHF. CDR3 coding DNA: TGTGCCAGTACCCCGACAGGGGCGGTTCAGCCCCAGCATTTT.

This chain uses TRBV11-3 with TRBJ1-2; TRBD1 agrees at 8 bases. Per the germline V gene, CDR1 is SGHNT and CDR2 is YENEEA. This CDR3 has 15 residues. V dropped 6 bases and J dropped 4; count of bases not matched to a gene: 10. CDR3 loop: CASRRTGNLGYGYTF. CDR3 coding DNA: TGTGCCAGCAGACGGACAGGGAACCTCGGCTATGGCTACACCTTC.

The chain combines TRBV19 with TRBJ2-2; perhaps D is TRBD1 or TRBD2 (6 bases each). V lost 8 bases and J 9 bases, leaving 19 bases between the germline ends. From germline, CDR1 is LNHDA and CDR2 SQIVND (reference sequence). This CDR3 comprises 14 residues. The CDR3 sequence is CASAVSTGGRELFF. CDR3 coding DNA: TGTGCCAGTGCCGTTTCGACCGGGGGCAGGGAGCTGTTTTTT.

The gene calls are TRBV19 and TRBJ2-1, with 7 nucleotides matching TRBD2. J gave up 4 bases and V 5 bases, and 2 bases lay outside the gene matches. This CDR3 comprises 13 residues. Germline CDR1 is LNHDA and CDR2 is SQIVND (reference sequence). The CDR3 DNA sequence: TGTGCCAGTAGTTATAGCGGGTACAATGAGCAGTTCTTC. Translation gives CASSYSGYNEQFF.

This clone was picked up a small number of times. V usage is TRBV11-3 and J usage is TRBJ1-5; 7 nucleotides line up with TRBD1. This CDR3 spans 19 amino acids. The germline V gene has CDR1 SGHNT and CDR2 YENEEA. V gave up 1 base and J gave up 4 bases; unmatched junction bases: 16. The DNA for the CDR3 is TGTGCCAGCAGCTTAGGGTTCGGGACAGAAGCATCCCCAAATCAGCCCCAGCATTTT. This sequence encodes CASSLGFGTEASPNQPQHF.